This TCR beta chain was sequenced in a study of cytomegalovirus exposure and HLA in healthy donors. Worth noting for this clone: Its antigen is not known.

The ends were cut back, 6 bases at V and 5 bases at J, with 16 bases in the middle. The CDR3 has 14 amino acids. From germline, CDR1 is MNHEY and CDR2 SVGAGI. General observations from the study: When presence/absence was analysed, sequencing depth was taken to be roughly uniform across donors. Association of some 18,000 TCR beta sequences with HLA alleles was found at 0.05 false discovery rate in a later analysis. The dataset shows that most TCR sequences were rare, while some public TCRs occurred in many donors.

Both 60 Vbeta primers and 13 Jbeta primers went into the PCR. Here immunoSEQ multiplex PCR was the method, and the copy in TCRdb shows in-frame clones only, minus some. The sample carries 35,000 to 55,000 clones, approximately 72% recorded once. This clonotype was sampled from a woman aged 25 to 39 in good health and CMV-seronegative. Sequencing input: PBMCs. The chain recombines TRBV6-5 with TRBJ1-1; a weak D match, TRBD1 (6 bases). The CDR3 sequence: CASRLQGKRTEAFF. The CDR3, as DNA: TGTGCCAGCAGACTCCAGGGGAAGAGGACTGAAGCTTTCTTT.